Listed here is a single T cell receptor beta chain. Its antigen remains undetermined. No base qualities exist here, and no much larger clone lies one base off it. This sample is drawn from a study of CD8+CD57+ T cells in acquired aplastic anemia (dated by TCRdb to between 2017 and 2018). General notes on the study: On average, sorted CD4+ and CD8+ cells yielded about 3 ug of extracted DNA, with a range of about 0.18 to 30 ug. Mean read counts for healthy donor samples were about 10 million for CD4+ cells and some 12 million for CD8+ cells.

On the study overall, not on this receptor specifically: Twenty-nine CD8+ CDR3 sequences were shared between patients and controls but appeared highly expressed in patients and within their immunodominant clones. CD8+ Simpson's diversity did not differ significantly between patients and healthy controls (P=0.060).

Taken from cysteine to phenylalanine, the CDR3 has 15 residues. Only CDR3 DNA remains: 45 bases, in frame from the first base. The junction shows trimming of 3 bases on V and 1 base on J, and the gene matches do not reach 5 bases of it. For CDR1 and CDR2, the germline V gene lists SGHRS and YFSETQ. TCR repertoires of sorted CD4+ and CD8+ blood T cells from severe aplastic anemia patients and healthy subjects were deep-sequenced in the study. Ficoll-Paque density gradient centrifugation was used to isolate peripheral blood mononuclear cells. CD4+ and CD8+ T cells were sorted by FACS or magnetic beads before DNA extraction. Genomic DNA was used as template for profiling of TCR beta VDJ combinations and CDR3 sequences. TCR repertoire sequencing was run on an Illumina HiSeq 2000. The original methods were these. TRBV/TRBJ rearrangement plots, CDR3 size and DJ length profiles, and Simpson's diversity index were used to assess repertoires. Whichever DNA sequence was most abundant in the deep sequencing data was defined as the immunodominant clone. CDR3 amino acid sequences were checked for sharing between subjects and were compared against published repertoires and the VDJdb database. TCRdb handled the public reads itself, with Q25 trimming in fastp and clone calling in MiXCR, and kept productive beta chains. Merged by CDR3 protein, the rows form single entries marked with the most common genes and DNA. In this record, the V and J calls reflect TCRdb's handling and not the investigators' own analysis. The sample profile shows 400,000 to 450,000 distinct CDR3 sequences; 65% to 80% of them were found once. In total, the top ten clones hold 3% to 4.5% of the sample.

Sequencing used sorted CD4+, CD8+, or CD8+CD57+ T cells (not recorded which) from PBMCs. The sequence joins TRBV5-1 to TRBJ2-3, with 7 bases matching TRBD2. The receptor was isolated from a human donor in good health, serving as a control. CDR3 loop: CASSSPAGGTDTQYF. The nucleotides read TGCGCCAGCAGCTCACCTGCGGGGGGCACAGATACGCAGTATTTT.